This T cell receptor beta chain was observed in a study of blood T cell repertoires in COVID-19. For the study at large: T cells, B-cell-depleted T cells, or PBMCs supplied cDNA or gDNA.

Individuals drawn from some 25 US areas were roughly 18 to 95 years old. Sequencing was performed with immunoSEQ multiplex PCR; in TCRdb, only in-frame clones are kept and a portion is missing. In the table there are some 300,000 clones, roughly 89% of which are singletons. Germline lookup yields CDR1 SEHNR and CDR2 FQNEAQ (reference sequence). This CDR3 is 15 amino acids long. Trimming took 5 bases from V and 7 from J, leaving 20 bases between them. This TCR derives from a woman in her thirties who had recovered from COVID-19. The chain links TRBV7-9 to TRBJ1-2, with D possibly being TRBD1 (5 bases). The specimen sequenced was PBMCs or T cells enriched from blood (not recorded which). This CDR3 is CASSARYSGLGGYTF. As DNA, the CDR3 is TGTGCCAGCAGCGCCCGTTACTCAGGGTTAGGTGGCTACACCTTC.